What follows are 22 T cell receptor beta chains derived from one specimen sequenced in a study of tumor and adjacent non-tumor tissue in lung cancer. Three rounds of nested PCR, following a modified ARM-PCR protocol, produced the TCRbeta library. In TCRdb, the multiplex PCR reads were re-called with MiXCR into one record per CDR3 protein. The sample has under 150,000 distinct CDR3 sequences, approximately 70% seen once. No cell sorting was done before RNA was extracted from the tissue. The sequencing sample was made of lung tumor tissue. The receptors derive from a man between 60 and 75 years old with small cell lung cancer.

Concerning this clonotype: The CDR3 ends on some other residue instead of the conserved phenylalanine or tryptophan, so this is likely a read error. The chain combines TRBV12-5 with TRBJ2-1, with TRBD1 matching over 9 bases. J lost 8 bases, V lost 2 bases, and 16 bases had no gene match. From germline, CDR1 is LGHNT and CDR2 FRNRAP. There are 18 residues in the CDR3. DNA for the CDR3: TGTGCTAGTGGTTTGATAACTTTCGTCACAGGGGGCGGGGATGAGCAGTTCTTA. This translates into CASGLITFVTGGGDEQFL.

This clonotype was observed a few times. This chain uses TRBV29-1 with TRBJ2-4; either TRBD1 or TRBD2 may supply D (5 bases each). Looked up from germline, CDR1 is SQVTM and CDR2 is ANQGSEA. The V end was cut by 6 bases, the J end by 10 bases, with 13 bases between. This CDR3 spans 11 amino acids. CDR3 DNA sequence: TGCAGCGTCACGTGGGGGAGTATTCAGTACTTC. It specifies CSVTWGSIQYF.

About this clonotype itself: The final CDR3 position lacks the conserved phenylalanine or tryptophan, pointing to a likely read error. The gene calls are TRBV5-6 and TRBJ2-5; 7 nucleotides agree with TRBD2. This CDR3 contains 13 residues. Germline CDR1 is SGHDT and CDR2 is YYEEEE. V shed 4 bases and J 10 bases; nucleotides not matched to a gene: 10. The CDR3 loop is CASSLTVGGIQYP. The CDR3 nucleotides read TGTGCCAGCAGCCTAACGGTGGGAGGGATCCAGTACCCC.

Concerning this clonotype itself: A much larger clone sits a single nucleotide away, making a read error possible. The chain joins TRBV20-1 to TRBJ2-1; 9 bases are a match to TRBD2. In germline, CDR1 is DFQATT, CDR2 SNEGSKA (reference sequence). The CDR3 length is 17 residues. Germline trimming cut 3 bases from V and 9 bases from J; bases unmatched to any gene: 18. In nucleotides, the CDR3 is TGCAGTGCTAGTCGGACTAGCGATCCCGGGAGGGTGGGTGAGCAGTTCTTC. This sequence encodes CSASRTSDPGRVGEQFF.

The chain uses TRBV11-3 and TRBJ1-6; TRBD1 matches 8 bases. The germline V gene has CDR1 SGHNT and CDR2 YENEEA. The CDR3 is 20 amino acids. The junction had 15 bases not matched to a gene; V was cut back by 5 bases and J by 0 bases. CDR3 loop: CASSPSGTGPSSSYNSPLHF. The CDR3 region has the DNA TGTGCCAGCAGCCCTTCCGGGACAGGACCTTCTAGCTCCTATAATTCACCCCTCCACTTT.

A few counts support this clonotype. This rearrangement joins TRBV4-2 to TRBJ2-5; tentatively, D is TRBD1 or TRBD2 (5 bases each). Trimming removed 7 bases at V and 5 bases at J, with 23 bases between. The CDR3 has 16 amino acids. The germline V gene encodes CDR1 LGHNA and CDR2 YNFKEQ. The CDR3: CASNNYRTRRLETQYF. The CDR3 DNA is TGTGCCAGCAACAACTACCGGACACGGAGGTTGGAGACCCAGTACTTC.

Points on this clonotype: A much bigger clone sits one base away, suggesting this may be a read error. The chain employs TRBV2 and TRBJ2-1, with 13 bases aligning to TRBD2. After removal of 8 bases from V and 5 bases from J, the junction contained 12 bases not matched to a gene. Germline CDR1 and CDR2: SNHLY and FYNNEI. This CDR3 comprises 17 residues. The DNA for the CDR3 is TGTGCCAGCGCCGCTTGGACTAGCGGGAGTGCGGACAATGAGCAGTTCTTC. Amino acid sequence: CASAAWTSGSADNEQFF.

The chain uses TRBV20-1 and TRBJ2-7; D gene ambiguous. The germline V and J ends were trimmed by 3 bases and 1 base, with 10 bases remaining between them. This CDR3 contains 13 residues. Germline V lookup: CDR1 DFQATT, CDR2 SNEGSKA (reference sequence). This CDR3 reads CSASRWASYEQYV. The CDR3 region has the DNA TGCAGTGCTAGTAGGTGGGCATCCTACGAGCAGTACGTC.

The table lists this clonotype with a count of one. The genes are TRBV6-1 and TRBJ2-7; no definite D call. Germline V gene sequence: CDR1 MNHNS, CDR2 SASEGT. V was shortened by 4 bases and J by 7 bases, with 23 bases between the two germline ends. The CDR3 consists of 16 residues. Here the CDR3 reads CASSGRSTGPHYEQYV. CDR3 DNA sequence: TGTGCCAGCAGTGGGAGAAGCACCGGGCCCCATTATGAGCAGTACGTC.

In regard to this clonotype: A read error may explain this, as a much larger clone is one base away. This rearrangement joins TRBV4-1 to TRBJ2-2; maybe TRBD1 (6 bases). This CDR3 is 16 amino acids long. Germline CDR1 reads MGHRA; CDR2 reads YSYEKL. CDR3 nucleotide sequence: TGCGCCAGCAGCCGATCCGGGACACTAAACACCGGGGAGCCGTTTTTT. This gives the protein CASSRSGTLNTGEPFF.

The table lists this clonotype with a few counts. The junction does not match germline at one end; this may be a read error. This chain joins TRBV11-1 and TRBJ2-3; D perhaps matches TRBD2 (5 bases). The CDR3 covers 13 residues. Germline CDR1 reads SGHAT; CDR2 reads FQDESV (reference sequence). The CDR3 DNA reads as TGTGCCAACAAGGGAGCCCGCACAGATACTCAGTATTTT. Its protein product is CANKGARTDTQYF.

Worth noting for this clonotype: One end of the junction fails to match germline, which may point to a read error. V usage is TRBV20-1 and J usage is TRBJ2-6, with a weak D call TRBD1 (5 bases). The V gene's germline CDR1 is DFQATT and CDR2 SNEGSKA (reference sequence). The CDR3 runs to 17 residues. CDR3 residues: CSATDRWMPSGANVLTF. For the CDR3, the DNA is TGCAGTGCTACCGACCGGTGGATGCCCTCTGGGGCCAATGTCCTGACTTTC.

Points on this clonotype: Just one base apart from a much larger clone, this may be a read error. The chain is built from TRBV20-1 and TRBJ2-5; D call uncertain. CDR1 and CDR2 (germline): DFQATT, SNEGSKA (reference sequence). This CDR3 spans 16 amino acids. The CDR3 is CSVRDNAAVVAGTQYF. The CDR3 DNA reads TGCAGTGTTAGAGATAATGCAGCAGTGGTGGCAGGGACCCAGTACTTC.

As for this clonotype: The junction and the germline gene differ at one end; a read error may be behind it. The V call is TRBV20-1, the J call TRBJ1-5, with D possibly being TRBD1 (5 bases). Germline CDR1 and CDR2: DFQATT and SNEGSKA (reference sequence). The CDR3 sequence is 14 residues long. CDR3 loop: CIASEGLSNQPQHF. The CDR3 DNA sequence: TGCATTGCTAGCGAGGGGCTTAGCAATCAGCCCCAGCATTTT.

This clonotype was seen a few times. The chain couples TRBV6-1 to TRBJ2-4; D uncertain. The CDR3 length is 15 residues. The germline V and J ends were trimmed by 7 bases and 0 bases, with 13 bases remaining between them. Germline CDR1 MNHNS, CDR2 SASEGT. In DNA, the CDR3 is TGTGCCAGCATCCGAGGCACCTTAGCCAAAAACATTCAGTACTTC. Translation gives CASIRGTLAKNIQYF.

In regard to this clonotype: The junction does not match germline at one end; this may be a read error. The rearrangement links TRBV20-1 to TRBJ2-3, with 8 positions matching TRBD2. The germline gives CDR1 DFQATT, CDR2 SNEGSKA (reference sequence). The CDR3 covers 14 residues. The CDR3 DNA reads TGCAATGCTAGCGGGCAAATATCCACAGACACGCAGTATTTT. It translates to CNASGQISTDTQYF.

This clonotype was counted a single time. The chain has TRBV5-6 and TRBJ2-7; tentative D call: TRBD2 (7 bases). Germline V gives CDR1 SGHDT, CDR2 YYEEEE. The CDR3 consists of 14 residues. The CDR3 protein is CANSHRDYIYEQYV. The CDR3 nucleotides are TGTGCCAACAGCCACAGGGACTACATCTACGAGCAGTACGTC.

To note about this clonotype: At one boundary the junction diverges from the germline segment, which might be a read error. The rearrangement links TRBV12-3 or TRBV12-4 to TRBJ2-5; unclear D gene. The CDR3 runs 14 residues. This chain's CDR3 is CASSFGTLQETHYF. The DNA for the CDR3 is TGCGCCAGCAGTTTTGGTACACTCCAAGAGACCCATTACTTC.

This clonotype was counted only a few times. The chain uses TRBV20-1 and TRBJ1-2; TRBD1 agrees at 7 bases. With V trimmed by 5 bases and J by 6 bases, 12 bases remained unmatched. The CDR3 covers 14 residues. Germline CDR1 reads DFQATT; CDR2 reads SNEGSKA (reference sequence). In DNA, the CDR3 is TGCAGTGCTGATTACAGGGGTAGGAAGGATGGCTACACCTTC. This gives the protein CSADYRGRKDGYTF.

On this clonotype itself: One end of the junction fails to match germline, which may point to a read error. The V and J genes are TRBV19 and TRBJ1-1; no firm D call. Per germline, CDR1 LNHDA and CDR2 SQIVND (reference sequence). The CDR3 totals 13 residues. CDR3 sequence: CANSIPGNTEAFF. The DNA for the CDR3 is TGTGCCAATAGTATTCCGGGGAACACTGAAGCTTTCTTT.

V usage is TRBV4-2 and J usage is TRBJ2-3; D remains unclear. The last part of the DNA fits TRBJ1-5 better; the J call may be wrong. The germline CDR1 and CDR2 sequences are LGHNA and YNFKEQ. The CDR3 has 17 amino acids. This CDR3 is CASSQDGPSGNTDTQHF. As DNA, the CDR3 is TGTGCCAGCAGCCAAGATGGTCCTAGCGGGAACACAGATACGCAGCATTTT.

The chain links TRBV28 to TRBJ2-3, with D possibly matching TRBD2 (5 bases). Germline assignment: CDR1 MDHEN and CDR2 SYDVKM. With 7 bases removed from V and 0 bases from J, the gap between germline ends came to 17 bases. The CDR3 extends over 16 amino acids. DNA for the CDR3: TGTGCCAGCAACGTTTACGGAGGCCTAAGCACAGATACGCAGTATTTT. Translation gives CASNVYGGLSTDTQYF.